Listed below are T cell receptor beta chains from one sample, sequenced in a study of CD8+ T cells in alopecia areata. Using immunoSEQ multiplex PCR, the repertoire was profiled, and TCRdb retains in-frame clones only, with some absent. The table lists some 170,000 clones, less than 75% of them singletons, with roughly an eighth in the top ten. Sequencing was performed on CD8+ T cells sorted from blood, taken at week 0. These receptors were collected from a human donor with alopecia areata. Each CDR3 is given with its conserved first and last residue. The order of the fields is clone size, D gene, J gene, V gene, CDR3 DNA, CDR3 protein. D genes are given only for firm matches. Rows give clone size only sometimes, using once, few, many, or a class for an expanded clone.

clone size: -; D gene: TRBD1; J gene: TRBJ2-7; V gene: TRBV19; CDR3 DNA: TGTGCCAGTAGTATGACAGGGGGCGACGTCGAGCAGTACTTC; CDR3 protein: CASSMTGGDVEQYF
clone size: few; D gene: -; J gene: TRBJ1-6; V gene: TRBV5-1; CDR3 DNA: TGCGCCAGCAGCTTGGCTGAGACAGGACGAAATTCACCCCTCCACTTT; CDR3 protein: CASSLAETGRNSPLHF
clone size: -; D gene: TRBD1; J gene: TRBJ1-6; V gene: TRBV4-1; CDR3 DNA: TGCGCCAGCAGCCAAGATGGGGACAGGCTTAATTCACCCCTCCACTTT; CDR3 protein: CASSQDGDRLNSPLHF
clone size: -; D gene: -; J gene: TRBJ1-1; V gene: TRBV13; CDR3 DNA: TGTGCCAGCAGCTTAGGGCAGGGAGAAGGAGCTTTCTTT; CDR3 protein: CASSLGQGEGAFF
clone size: few; D gene: TRBD1; J gene: TRBJ2-7; V gene: TRBV29-1; CDR3 DNA: TGCAGCGTTGGGACAGGGGGCGAGCAGTACTTC; CDR3 protein: CSVGTGGEQYF
clone size: -; D gene: -; J gene: TRBJ2-7; V gene: TRBV30; CDR3 DNA: TGTGCCTGGAGTGGAGGGTCAGGCTCCTACGAGCAGTACTTC; CDR3 protein: CAWSGGSGSYEQYF
clone size: once; D gene: TRBD1; J gene: TRBJ1-1; V gene: TRBV25-1; CDR3 DNA: TGTGCCAGCCAGACAGGGGCCACTGAAGCTTTCTTT; CDR3 protein: CASQTGATEAFF
clone size: few; D gene: TRBD1; J gene: TRBJ1-2; V gene: TRBV15; CDR3 DNA: TGTGCCACCAGCAGGGGTCAGGGGGTTGATCGCTACACCTTC; CDR3 protein: CATSRGQGVDRYTF
clone size: -; D gene: -; J gene: TRBJ2-1; V gene: TRBV9; CDR3 DNA: TGTGCCAGCAGTGGCAATGAGCAGTTCTTC; CDR3 protein: CASSGNEQFF
clone size: few; D gene: -; J gene: TRBJ1-3; V gene: TRBV27; CDR3 DNA: TGTGCCAGCAGTTTATCGTCCGGAAACACCATATATTTT; CDR3 protein: CASSLSSGNTIYF
clone size: -; D gene: TRBD1; J gene: TRBJ1-2; V gene: TRBV29-1; CDR3 DNA: TGCAGCGTTGAAGGTTGGAACAGGGGGGTTGAGGGCTACACCTTC; CDR3 protein: CSVEGWNRGVEGYTF
clone size: -; D gene: -; J gene: TRBJ1-6; V gene: TRBV30; CDR3 DNA: TGTGCCTGGAGTAGGGGGACAAATAATTCACCCCTCCACTTT; CDR3 protein: CAWSRGTNNSPLHF
clone size: few; D gene: TRBD1; J gene: TRBJ1-2; V gene: TRBV7-2; CDR3 DNA: TGTGCCAGCAGCACGTTACAGGGGGCGCGGGGCTACACCTTC; CDR3 protein: CASSTLQGARGYTF
clone size: once; D gene: -; J gene: TRBJ2-3; V gene: TRBV5-4; CDR3 DNA: TGTGCCAGCAGCTTTCTCGGACGGAGCACAGATACGCAGTATTTT; CDR3 protein: CASSFLGRSTDTQYF
clone size: -; D gene: -; J gene: TRBJ2-5; V gene: TRBV7-9; CDR3 DNA: TGTGCCAGCAGAATGCCGACCTTAGAGTTGGAGACCCAGTACTTC; CDR3 protein: CASRMPTLELETQYF
clone size: -; D gene: TRBD1; J gene: TRBJ2-2; V gene: TRBV27; CDR3 DNA: TGTGCCAGCAGTGATCGGACAGGGGCAAACACCGGGGAGCTGTTTTTT; CDR3 protein: CASSDRTGANTGELFF
clone size: -; D gene: TRBD1; J gene: TRBJ1-5; V gene: TRBV6-6; CDR3 DNA: TGTGCCAGCATTCGGGACAGGGGGAATCGGCCCCAGCATTTT; CDR3 protein: CASIRDRGNRPQHF
clone size: -; D gene: TRBD1; J gene: TRBJ2-2; V gene: TRBV7-8; CDR3 DNA: TGTGCCAGCAGCTTTCCAAACAGGGGCTTGAACACCGGGGAGCTGTTTTTT; CDR3 protein: CASSFPNRGLNTGELFF
clone size: once; D gene: TRBD1; J gene: TRBJ1-1; V gene: TRBV5-4; CDR3 DNA: TGTGCCAGCAGCCGGGGGACAGATGAAGCTTTCTTT; CDR3 protein: CASSRGTDEAFF
clone size: -; D gene: TRBD1; J gene: TRBJ1-1; V gene: TRBV4-1; CDR3 DNA: TGCGCCAGCAGCCCGGGACAGAGCAACACTGAAGCTTTCTTT; CDR3 protein: CASSPGQSNTEAFF
clone size: once; D gene: TRBD2; J gene: TRBJ2-7; V gene: TRBV30; CDR3 DNA: TGTGCCTGGAGTCGGGGGGAGGCCTACGAGCAGTACTTC; CDR3 protein: CAWSRGEAYEQYF
clone size: few; D gene: -; J gene: TRBJ2-3; V gene: TRBV7-9; CDR3 DNA: TGTGCCAGTGATTGGAGCACAGATACGCAGTATTTT; CDR3 protein: CASDWSTDTQYF
clone size: -; D gene: -; J gene: TRBJ2-7; V gene: TRBV9; CDR3 DNA: TGTGCCAGCAGCGTCGGTCAGGACTACGAGCAGTACTTC; CDR3 protein: CASSVGQDYEQYF
clone size: -; D gene: TRBD1; J gene: TRBJ2-1; V gene: TRBV29-1; CDR3 DNA: TGCAGCGTTGAGCGCGGGACAGGCTACAATGAGCAGTTCTTC; CDR3 protein: CSVERGTGYNEQFF
clone size: -; D gene: -; J gene: TRBJ2-4; V gene: TRBV7-2; CDR3 DNA: TGTGCCAGCAGCTACTACACGGGAAATGGAAACATTCAGTACTTC; CDR3 protein: CASSYYTGNGNIQYF
clone size: -; D gene: -; J gene: TRBJ1-2; V gene: TRBV4-1; CDR3 DNA: TGCGCCAGCAGCCAAGAGTTCGGGGGCTTCAACTATGGCTACACCTTC; CDR3 protein: CASSQEFGGFNYGYTF
clone size: few; D gene: TRBD1; J gene: TRBJ1-3; V gene: TRBV2; CDR3 DNA: TGTGCCAGCAGTGATGACAGGGGGTCTGGAAACACCATATATTTT; CDR3 protein: CASSDDRGSGNTIYF
clone size: -; D gene: TRBD1; J gene: TRBJ2-7; V gene: TRBV12-5; CDR3 DNA: TGTGCTAGTGGTTTGGGACAGGGCCCTGGGCAGTACTTC; CDR3 protein: CASGLGQGPGQYF
clone size: -; D gene: TRBD1; J gene: TRBJ1-2; V gene: TRBV25-1; CDR3 DNA: TGTGCCAGCAGTGCGTACAGGGGGGAAGGCTACACCTTC; CDR3 protein: CASSAYRGEGYTF
clone size: -; D gene: -; J gene: TRBJ2-3; V gene: TRBV5-6; CDR3 DNA: TGTGCCAGCAGCTTGTTGATTGGGGTTGTTGGCACAGATACGCAGTATTTT; CDR3 protein: CASSLLIGVVGTDTQYF
clone size: few; D gene: -; J gene: TRBJ1-1; V gene: TRBV11-3; CDR3 DNA: TGTGCCAGCAGCTTAATGTCCAGGGGGAACACTGAAGCTTTCTTT; CDR3 protein: CASSLMSRGNTEAFF
clone size: -; D gene: TRBD2; J gene: TRBJ2-3; V gene: TRBV29-1; CDR3 DNA: TGCAGCGTTGTACGGCTAGCGGGGACAAACACAGATACGCAGTATTTT; CDR3 protein: CSVVRLAGTNTDTQYF
clone size: few; D gene: -; J gene: TRBJ1-1; V gene: TRBV6-5; CDR3 DNA: TGTGCCAGCAGTTACTCACGGCAGGGGTATGAAGCTTTCTTT; CDR3 protein: CASSYSRQGYEAFF
clone size: -; D gene: -; J gene: TRBJ1-6; V gene: TRBV6-6; CDR3 DNA: TGTGCCAGCAGACACGAGGGTTTTTTGAGACCCCTCCACTTT; CDR3 protein: CASRHEGFLRPLHF
clone size: -; D gene: -; J gene: TRBJ1-2; V gene: TRBV7-9; CDR3 DNA: TGTGCCAGCAGCTTATCTAATTGGGCGGATGGCTACACCTTC; CDR3 protein: CASSLSNWADGYTF
clone size: -; D gene: -; J gene: TRBJ1-4; V gene: TRBV4-2; CDR3 DNA: TGTGCCAGCAGCCCCGACGGAAATGAAAAACTGTTTTTT; CDR3 protein: CASSPDGNEKLFF
clone size: -; D gene: -; J gene: TRBJ2-7; V gene: TRBV19; CDR3 DNA: TGTGCCAGTAGTCCCGCCCGAGTATCCGAGCAGTACTTC; CDR3 protein: CASSPARVSEQYF
clone size: -; D gene: -; J gene: TRBJ1-4; V gene: TRBV5-6; CDR3 DNA: TGTGCCAGCAGCTTGGGGGCCGGGAGCCAGAATTTT; CDR3 protein: CASSLGAGSQNF
clone size: -; D gene: -; J gene: TRBJ2-7; V gene: TRBV19; CDR3 DNA: TGTGCCAGTAGCCCCGGGTGGGGTAACCCCTACGAGCAGTACTTC; CDR3 protein: CASSPGWGNPYEQYF
clone size: few; D gene: -; J gene: TRBJ1-1; V gene: TRBV5-8; CDR3 DNA: TGTGCCAGCAGCTTAGGAAGGGTGAACACTGAAGCTTTCTTT; CDR3 protein: CASSLGRVNTEAFF
clone size: -; D gene: -; J gene: TRBJ2-3; V gene: TRBV30; CDR3 DNA: TGTGCCTGGAGCCGATCCTCAAGATTTAGCACAGATACGCAGTATTTT; CDR3 protein: CAWSRSSRFSTDTQYF
clone size: -; D gene: -; J gene: TRBJ2-5; V gene: TRBV7-6; CDR3 DNA: TGTGCCAGCAGCTTACTACACAGAGGTCAAGAGACCCAGTACTTC; CDR3 protein: CASSLLHRGQETQYF
clone size: few; D gene: -; J gene: TRBJ1-2; V gene: TRBV6-5; CDR3 DNA: TGTGCCAGCAGTTACGTAGGGAGTGGCTATGGCTACACCTTC; CDR3 protein: CASSYVGSGYGYTF
clone size: -; D gene: -; J gene: TRBJ1-1; V gene: TRBV28; CDR3 DNA: TGTGCCAGCACCCTAAGGGCCGGGGCTGAAGCTTTCTTT; CDR3 protein: CASTLRAGAEAFF
clone size: -; D gene: TRBD1; J gene: TRBJ1-2; V gene: TRBV27; CDR3 DNA: TGTGCCAGCAGTCCCGGGACAGGATTTGGCTACACCTTC; CDR3 protein: CASSPGTGFGYTF
clone size: -; D gene: TRBD2; J gene: TRBJ2-3; V gene: TRBV4-1; CDR3 DNA: TGCGCCAGCAGCCAAGAGAGCCTAGCGGGGGACCTCACAGATACGCAGTATTTT; CDR3 protein: CASSQESLAGDLTDTQYF
clone size: once; D gene: TRBD1; J gene: TRBJ1-1; V gene: TRBV5-1; CDR3 DNA: TGCGCCAGCAGCTGGACAGGAGGAAACACTGAAGCTTTCTTT; CDR3 protein: CASSWTGGNTEAFF
clone size: few; D gene: TRBD1; J gene: TRBJ2-5; V gene: TRBV29-1; CDR3 DNA: TGCAGCGTTGAAGCCGGGACAGGGTACCAAGAGACCCAGTACTTC; CDR3 protein: CSVEAGTGYQETQYF
clone size: -; D gene: -; J gene: TRBJ2-7; V gene: TRBV11-2; CDR3 DNA: TGTGCCAGCAGCACCCCGGGACGAGACTACGAGCAGTACTTC; CDR3 protein: CASSTPGRDYEQYF
clone size: few; D gene: -; J gene: TRBJ1-2; V gene: TRBV23-1; CDR3 DNA: TGCGCCAGCAGTCAAGGGTCAGGGAGTTATGGCTACACCTTC; CDR3 protein: CASSQGSGSYGYTF
clone size: -; D gene: TRBD2; J gene: TRBJ2-5; V gene: TRBV5-1; CDR3 DNA: TGCGCCAGCAGTTGGGGCGGGGGATTCCAAGAGACCCAGTACTTC; CDR3 protein: CASSWGGGFQETQYF
clone size: few; D gene: -; J gene: TRBJ2-1; V gene: TRBV29-1; CDR3 DNA: TGCAGCGCAGTACAGGCCCAGCAGTTCTTC; CDR3 protein: CSAVQAQQFF
clone size: -; D gene: -; J gene: TRBJ2-7; V gene: TRBV27; CDR3 DNA: TGTGCCAGCAGTGGATCACCAGGTGTTTTCTACGAGCAGTACTTC; CDR3 protein: CASSGSPGVFYEQYF
clone size: few; D gene: -; J gene: TRBJ2-1; V gene: TRBV5-1; CDR3 DNA: TGCGCCAGCACCATACAGGCAGGGCTGGCACGCAATGAGCAGTTCTTC; CDR3 protein: CASTIQAGLARNEQFF
clone size: -; D gene: TRBD1; J gene: TRBJ2-1; V gene: TRBV13; CDR3 DNA: TGTGCCAGCAGCCCCGGGACAGAGCTCTACAATGAGCAGTTCTTC; CDR3 protein: CASSPGTELYNEQFF
clone size: -; D gene: -; J gene: TRBJ2-3; V gene: TRBV2; CDR3 DNA: TGTGCCAGCAGTGAGGGTTCCGCGAGCACAGATACGCAGTATTTT; CDR3 protein: CASSEGSASTDTQYF
clone size: -; D gene: -; J gene: TRBJ1-5; V gene: TRBV30; CDR3 DNA: TGTGCCTGGAGTTTTAGAGGCAATCAGCCCCAGCATTTT; CDR3 protein: CAWSFRGNQPQHF
clone size: -; D gene: -; J gene: TRBJ1-2; V gene: TRBV19; CDR3 DNA: TGTGCCAGTAGCACAGGGCTTATTGGCTACACCTTC; CDR3 protein: CASSTGLIGYTF
clone size: -; D gene: -; J gene: TRBJ2-5; V gene: TRBV2; CDR3 DNA: TGTGCCAGCACAGGAAGGGTAGAGACCCAGTACTTC; CDR3 protein: CASTGRVETQYF
clone size: -; D gene: TRBD1; J gene: TRBJ1-1; V gene: TRBV9; CDR3 DNA: TGTGCCAGCACCCCCCGGACAGGCACTGAAGCTTTCTTT; CDR3 protein: CASTPRTGTEAFF